Described below is a single T cell receptor beta chain sequence and its context. The specificity of this receptor is unknown. No much larger clonotype is one base removed from it; base qualities were not supplied. The data were obtained in a study of blood T cell repertoires in COVID-19 (TCRdb year 2020). Context from the whole study: Collaborator samples came from the United States, Italy and Spain and covered acute and convalescent phases of COVID-19. The prospective study material was composed of cDNA or gDNA derived from T cells, B-cell-depleted T cells, or PBMCs. Subjects who had been exposed to COVID-19, were actively infected with it, or had recovered from it provided the deeply sampled blood TCRbeta repertoires that made up the dataset. The repertoires were made available in a free public database intended to serve as a resource for research on the immune response to SARS-CoV-2. The samples were drawn from two sources: the first 160 participants of the ongoing ImmuneRACE study, and 1,254 subjects contributed by 6 global collaborators. The sample metadata nearly always contained a de-identified subject ID, COVID-19 status, age in years and sex. Where HLA class I and class II types were available, the types were taken from metadata supplied by the sample provider, not from assay-based typing.

What the study reported, not specific to this receptor: The quantity of clinical and demographic metadata differed by source and by participant and was supplied without curation.

The immunoSEQ Assay, a bias-controlled multiplex PCR, was used to amplify TCRbeta CDR3 regions from genomic DNA. The authors processed their data as follows. The number of nucleated cells in each sample was estimated by amplification of reference gene primers within the assay. Sequence reads were collapsed and filtered to measure the absolute abundance of every unique TCRbeta CDR3 rearrangement. For each sample, productive Simpson clonality was calculated as the square root of Simpson's diversity index across productive rearrangements. In TCRdb, the immuneACCESS table is reduced to in-frame sequences with V and J assigned. These tables do not hold every clone; where another copy was compared, an unresolved V gene accounts for under half, and the others remain unexplained. V, J and clone size are those of that table, while D and trimming were read from the DNA. The sample data list some 86,000 clones, and 80% to 85% of these were observed just once. In total, the top ten clones hold roughly 30% of the sample.

CDR1 and CDR2, per the germline V gene, are SGDLS and YYNGEE. V is cut by 4 bases and J by 5 bases, and the space between the germline ends is 21 bases. The CDR3, from cysteine to phenylalanine, totals 16 residues. CDR3 DNA only is kept here, 48 bases in frame from base 1. Each collaborating institution followed its own protocols to collect whole blood in K2EDTA tubes. Collaborator samples were shipped for TCRbeta analysis as frozen whole blood, isolated PBMCs, or DNA extracted from either sample type. The source of this sequence is a woman of 80 years or more with active or convalescent COVID-19. Sequencing used peripheral blood. The chain couples TRBV9 to TRBJ1-1; TRBD1 could be the D gene, as 6 bases match. The DNA is as follows: TGTGCCAGCAGCCCAACGGGGGGGGCCGCTTGGACTGAAGCTTTCTTT. Translated, it gives CASSPTGGAAWTEAFF.